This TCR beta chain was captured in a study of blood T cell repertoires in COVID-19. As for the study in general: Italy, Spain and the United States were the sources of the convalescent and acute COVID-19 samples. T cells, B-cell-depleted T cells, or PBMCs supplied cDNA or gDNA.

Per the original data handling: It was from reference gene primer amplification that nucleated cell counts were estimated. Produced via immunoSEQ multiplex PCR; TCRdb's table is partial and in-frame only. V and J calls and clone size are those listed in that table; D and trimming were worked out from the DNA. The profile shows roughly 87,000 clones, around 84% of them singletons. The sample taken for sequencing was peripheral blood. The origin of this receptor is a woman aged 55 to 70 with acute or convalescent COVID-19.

The CDR3 DNA reads as TGTGCCAGCAGTCGAAACATGAGGGCGATCTCCTACGAGCAGTACTTC. Amino acid sequence: CASSRNMRAISYEQYF. This chain joins TRBV28 and TRBJ2-7; D is possibly TRBD2 (5 bases). This CDR3 is 16 amino acids long. Germline CDR1 and CDR2: MDHEN and SYDVKM. V lost 5 bases to trimming and J lost 0 bases, with 17 bases between them.